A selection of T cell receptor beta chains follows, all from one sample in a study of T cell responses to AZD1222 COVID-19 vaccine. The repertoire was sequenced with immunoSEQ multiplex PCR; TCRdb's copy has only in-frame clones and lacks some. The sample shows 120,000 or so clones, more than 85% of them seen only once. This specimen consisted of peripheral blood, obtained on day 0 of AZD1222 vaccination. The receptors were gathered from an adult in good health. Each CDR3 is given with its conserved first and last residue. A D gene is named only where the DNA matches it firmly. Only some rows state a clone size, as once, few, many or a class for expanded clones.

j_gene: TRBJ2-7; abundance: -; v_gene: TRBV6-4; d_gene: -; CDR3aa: CASSPIQGIYEQYF; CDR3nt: TGTGCCAGCAGTCCAATCCAGGGAATCTACGAGCAGTACTTC
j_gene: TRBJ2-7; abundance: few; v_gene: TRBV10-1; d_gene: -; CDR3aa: CASILWDYEQYF; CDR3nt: TGCGCCAGCATTCTATGGGATTACGAGCAGTACTTC
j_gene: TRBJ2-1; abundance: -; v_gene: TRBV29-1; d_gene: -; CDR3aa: CSVESPDSNNEQFF; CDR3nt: TGCAGCGTTGAATCCCCTGACTCCAACAATGAGCAGTTCTTC
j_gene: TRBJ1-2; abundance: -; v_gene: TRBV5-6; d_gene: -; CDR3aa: CASSLVGQSYGYTF; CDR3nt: TGTGCCAGCAGCTTGGTCGGACAAAGCTATGGCTACACCTTC
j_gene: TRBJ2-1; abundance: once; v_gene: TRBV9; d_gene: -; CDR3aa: CASSPLGDSHNEQFF; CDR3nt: TGTGCCAGCAGCCCCTTAGGGGACTCCCACAATGAGCAGTTCTTC
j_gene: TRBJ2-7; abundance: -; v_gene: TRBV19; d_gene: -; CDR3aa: CATHNPTYPSYEQYF; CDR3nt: TGTGCCACCCACAACCCAACCTACCCTTCCTACGAGCAGTACTTC
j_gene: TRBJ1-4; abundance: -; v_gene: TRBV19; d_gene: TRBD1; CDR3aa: CASSMGGGQENEKLFF; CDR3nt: TGTGCCAGTAGTATGGGCGGGGGACAGGAAAATGAAAAACTGTTTTTT
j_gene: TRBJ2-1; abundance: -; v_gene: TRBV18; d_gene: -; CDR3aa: CASSPLQDNEQFF; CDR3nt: TGTGCCAGCTCACCACTACAGGACAATGAGCAGTTCTTC
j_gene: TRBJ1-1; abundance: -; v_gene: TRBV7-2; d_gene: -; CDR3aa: CASSFSPTANTEAFF; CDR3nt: TGTGCCAGCAGCTTCAGCCCGACAGCGAACACTGAAGCTTTCTTT
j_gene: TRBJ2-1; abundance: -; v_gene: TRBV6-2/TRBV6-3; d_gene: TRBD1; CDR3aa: CASRPLGQGGRGSSYNEQFF; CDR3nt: TGTGCCAGCAGACCTCTTGGACAGGGGGGGCGCGGGAGCTCCTACAATGAGCAGTTCTTC
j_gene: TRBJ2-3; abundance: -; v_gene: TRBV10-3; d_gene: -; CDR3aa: CAISDPRARSTDTQYF; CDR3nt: TGTGCCATCAGTGATCCCCGAGCGAGGAGCACAGATACGCAGTATTTT
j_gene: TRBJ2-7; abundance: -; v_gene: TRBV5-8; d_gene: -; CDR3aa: CASSWGLSDGSYEQYF; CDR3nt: TGTGCCAGCAGCTGGGGCTTGAGCGACGGCTCCTACGAGCAGTACTTC
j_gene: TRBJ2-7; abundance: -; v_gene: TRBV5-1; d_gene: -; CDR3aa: CASSLDGRVLYEQYF; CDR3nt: TGCGCCAGCAGCTTGGATGGGCGGGTCCTCTACGAGCAGTACTTC
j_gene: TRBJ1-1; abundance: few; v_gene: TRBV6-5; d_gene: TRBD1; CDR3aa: CASSTGQGNTEAFF; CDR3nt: TGTGCCAGCAGTACTGGACAGGGGAACACTGAAGCTTTCTTT
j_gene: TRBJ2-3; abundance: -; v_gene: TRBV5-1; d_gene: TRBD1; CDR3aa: CASSGQGTDTQYF; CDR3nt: TGCGCCAGCAGTGGACAGGGCACAGATACGCAGTATTTT
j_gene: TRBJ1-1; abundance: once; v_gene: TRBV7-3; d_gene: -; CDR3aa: CASSQTSDAEAFF; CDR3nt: TGTGCCAGCAGCCAAACTTCGGACGCTGAAGCTTTCTTT
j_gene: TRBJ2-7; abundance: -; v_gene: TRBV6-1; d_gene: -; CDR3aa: CASSEVGTRGYYEQYF; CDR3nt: TGTGCCAGCAGTGAAGTGGGCACCCGGGGATACTACGAGCAGTACTTC
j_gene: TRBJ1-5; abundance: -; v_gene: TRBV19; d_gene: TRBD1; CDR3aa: CASSIRDRAQPQHF; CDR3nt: TGTGCCAGTAGTATCCGGGACAGGGCCCAGCCCCAGCATTTT
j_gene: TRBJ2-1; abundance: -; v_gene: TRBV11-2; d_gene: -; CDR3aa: CASSPELYNEQFF; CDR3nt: TGTGCCAGCAGCCCGGAGCTCTACAATGAGCAGTTCTTC
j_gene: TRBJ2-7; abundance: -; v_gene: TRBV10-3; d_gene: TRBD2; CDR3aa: CAISEFLAGDEQYF; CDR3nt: TGTGCCATCAGTGAGTTTCTAGCGGGAGACGAGCAGTACTTC
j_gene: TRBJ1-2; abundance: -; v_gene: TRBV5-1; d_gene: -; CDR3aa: CASSSEQGNYGYTF; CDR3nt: TGCGCCAGCAGCTCCGAACAGGGAAACTATGGCTACACCTTC
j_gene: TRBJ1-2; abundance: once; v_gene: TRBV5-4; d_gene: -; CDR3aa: CASSLAGPRAYGYTF; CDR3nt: TGTGCCAGCAGCTTGGCGGGCCCTCGGGCCTATGGCTACACCTTC
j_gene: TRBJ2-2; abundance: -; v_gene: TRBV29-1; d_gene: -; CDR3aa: CSVIVGNTGELFF; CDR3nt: TGCAGCGTTATCGTGGGGAACACCGGGGAGCTGTTTTTT
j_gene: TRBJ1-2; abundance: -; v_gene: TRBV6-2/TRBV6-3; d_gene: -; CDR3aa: CASSIQGFLYGYTF; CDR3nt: TGTGCCAGCAGCATACAGGGATTCCTCTATGGCTACACCTTC
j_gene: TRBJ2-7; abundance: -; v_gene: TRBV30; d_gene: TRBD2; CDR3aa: CAWSIRTSGSNEQYF; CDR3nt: TGTGCCTGGAGTATCCGGACTAGCGGGTCCAACGAGCAGTACTTC
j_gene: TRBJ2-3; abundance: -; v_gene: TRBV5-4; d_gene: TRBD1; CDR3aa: CASSQGTGGTDTQYF; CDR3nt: TGTGCCAGCAGCCAGGGGACAGGGGGCACAGATACGCAGTATTTT
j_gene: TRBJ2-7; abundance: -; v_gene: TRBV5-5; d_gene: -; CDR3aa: CASSLGDFYYEQYF; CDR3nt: TGTGCCAGCAGCTTAGGGGACTTCTACTACGAGCAGTACTTC
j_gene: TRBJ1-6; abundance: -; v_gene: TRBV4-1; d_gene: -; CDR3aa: CASSQGATGRAPLHF; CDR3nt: TGCGCCAGCAGCCAAGGGGCGACGGGGAGGGCACCCCTCCACTTT
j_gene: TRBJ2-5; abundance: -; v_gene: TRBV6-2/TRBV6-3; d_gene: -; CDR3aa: CASSPRQVFVKETQYF; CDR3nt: TGTGCCAGCAGTCCCAGACAGGTATTCGTGAAGGAGACCCAGTACTTC
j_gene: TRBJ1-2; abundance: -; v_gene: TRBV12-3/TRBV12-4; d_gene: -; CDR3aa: CASSLEGNYGYTF; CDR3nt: TGTGCCAGCAGTTTAGAAGGGAACTATGGCTACACCTTC
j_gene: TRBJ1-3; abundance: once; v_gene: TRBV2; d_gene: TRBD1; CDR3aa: CASSQGGTGNTIYF; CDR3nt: TGTGCCAGCAGTCAGGGGGGGACTGGAAACACCATATATTTT
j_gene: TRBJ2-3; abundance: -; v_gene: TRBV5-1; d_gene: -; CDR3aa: CASSSSSTTQSTDTQYF; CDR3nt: TGCGCCAGCAGCTCTTCCTCCACAACCCAGAGCACAGATACGCAGTATTTT
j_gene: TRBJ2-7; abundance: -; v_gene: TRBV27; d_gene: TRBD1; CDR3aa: CASSPLPDRASYEQYF; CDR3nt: TGTGCCAGCAGTCCTCTTCCGGACAGGGCCTCCTACGAGCAGTACTTC
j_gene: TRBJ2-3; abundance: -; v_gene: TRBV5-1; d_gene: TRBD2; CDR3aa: CASVSREGTDTQYF; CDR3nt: TGCGCCAGCGTTAGCCGGGAGGGCACAGATACGCAGTATTTT
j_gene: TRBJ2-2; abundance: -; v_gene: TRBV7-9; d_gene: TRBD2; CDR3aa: CASSLGLAAGELFF; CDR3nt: TGTGCCAGCAGCTTAGGACTAGCGGCCGGGGAGCTGTTTTTT
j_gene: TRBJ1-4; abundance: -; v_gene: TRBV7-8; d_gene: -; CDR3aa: CASSSRGALNEKLFF; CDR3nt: TGTGCCAGCAGCTCCCGCGGGGCCCTTAATGAAAAACTGTTTTTT
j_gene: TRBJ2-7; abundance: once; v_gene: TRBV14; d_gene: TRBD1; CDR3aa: CASSQAHLRDRDAYEQYF; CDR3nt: TGTGCCAGCAGCCAAGCCCACCTCCGGGACAGGGACGCCTACGAGCAGTACTTC
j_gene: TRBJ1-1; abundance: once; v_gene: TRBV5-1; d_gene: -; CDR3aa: CASSLGGGTEAFF; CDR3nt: TGCGCCAGCAGCTTGGGGGGAGGCACTGAAGCTTTCTTT
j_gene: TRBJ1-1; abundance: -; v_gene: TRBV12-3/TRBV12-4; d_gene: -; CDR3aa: CASSLSLSEAFF; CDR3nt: TGTGCCAGCAGTTTAAGTCTCTCTGAAGCTTTCTTT
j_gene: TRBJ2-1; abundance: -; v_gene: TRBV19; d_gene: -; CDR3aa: CASSRSQLYNEQFF; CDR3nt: TGTGCCAGTAGTAGATCACAGCTTTACAATGAGCAGTTCTTC
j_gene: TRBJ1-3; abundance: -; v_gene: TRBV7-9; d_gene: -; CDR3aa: CASSSPGEDLLRNTIYF; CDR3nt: TGTGCCAGCAGCTCCCCGGGGGAGGATCTATTGAGAAACACCATATATTTT
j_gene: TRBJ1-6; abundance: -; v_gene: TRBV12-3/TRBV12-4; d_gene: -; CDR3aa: CASSFERRTLHF; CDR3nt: TGTGCCAGCAGCTTCGAGAGGAGGACCCTCCACTTT
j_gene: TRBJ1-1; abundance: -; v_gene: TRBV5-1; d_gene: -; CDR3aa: CASSLGDAAEAFF; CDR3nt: TGCGCCAGCAGCTTGGGGGATGCGGCTGAAGCTTTCTTT
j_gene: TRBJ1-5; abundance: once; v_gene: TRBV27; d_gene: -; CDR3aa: CASSFSRGAVQPQHF; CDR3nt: TGTGCCAGCAGTTTCTCCCGGGGGGCGGTGCAGCCCCAGCATTTT
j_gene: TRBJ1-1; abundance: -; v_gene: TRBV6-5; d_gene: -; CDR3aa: CASPGMNTEAFF; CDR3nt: TGTGCCAGCCCTGGGATGAACACTGAAGCTTTCTTT
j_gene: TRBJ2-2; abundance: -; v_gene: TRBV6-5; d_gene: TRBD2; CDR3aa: CATYPSGGEVGELFF; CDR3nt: TGTGCCACTTATCCTAGCGGAGGAGAGGTGGGGGAGCTGTTTTTT
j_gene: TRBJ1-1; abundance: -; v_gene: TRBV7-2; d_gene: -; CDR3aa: CASSLAGTNTEAFF; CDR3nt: TGTGCCAGCAGCTTAGCCGGTACAAACACTGAAGCTTTCTTT
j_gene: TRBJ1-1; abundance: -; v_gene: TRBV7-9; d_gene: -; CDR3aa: CASSRPGQMNTEAFF; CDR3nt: TGTGCCAGCAGCCGTCCGGGACAAATGAACACTGAAGCTTTCTTT
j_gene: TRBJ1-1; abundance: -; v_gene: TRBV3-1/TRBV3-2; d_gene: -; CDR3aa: CASSQAFRGGWNTEAFF; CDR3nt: TGTGCCAGCAGCCAAGCCTTCCGGGGCGGGTGGAACACTGAAGCTTTCTTT
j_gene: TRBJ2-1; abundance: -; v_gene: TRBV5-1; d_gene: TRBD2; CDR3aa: CASSVASGSTTEQFF; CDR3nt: TGCGCCAGCAGCGTGGCTAGCGGGAGTACCACTGAGCAGTTCTTC
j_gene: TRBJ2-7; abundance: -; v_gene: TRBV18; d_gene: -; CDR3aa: CASSPRWGHEQYF; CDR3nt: TGTGCCAGCTCACCACGGTGGGGACACGAGCAGTACTTC
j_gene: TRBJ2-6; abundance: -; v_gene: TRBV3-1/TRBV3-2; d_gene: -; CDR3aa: CASSPGRISGANVLTF; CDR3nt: TGTGCCAGCAGCCCTGGACGGATCTCTGGGGCCAACGTCCTGACTTTC
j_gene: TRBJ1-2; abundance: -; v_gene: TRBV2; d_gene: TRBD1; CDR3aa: CASIVPEGQPIPNYGYTF; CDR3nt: TGTGCCAGCATCGTTCCTGAGGGACAGCCCATTCCTAACTATGGCTACACCTTC
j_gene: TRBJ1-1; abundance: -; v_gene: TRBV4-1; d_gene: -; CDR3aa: CASSQEERLNTEAFF; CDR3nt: TGCGCCAGCAGCCAAGAGGAAAGGTTGAACACTGAAGCTTTCTTT
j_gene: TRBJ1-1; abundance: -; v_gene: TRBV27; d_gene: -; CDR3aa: CASRRGTEAFF; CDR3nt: TGTGCCAGCAGACGGGGAACTGAAGCTTTCTTT
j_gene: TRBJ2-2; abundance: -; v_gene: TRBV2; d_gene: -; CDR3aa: CASSQRDTGELFF; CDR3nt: TGTGCCAGCAGTCAGCGGGACACCGGGGAGCTGTTTTTT
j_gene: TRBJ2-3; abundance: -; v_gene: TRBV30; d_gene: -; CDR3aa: CAWSVEGLYGPDTQYF; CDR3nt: TGTGCCTGGAGTGTTGAGGGACTCTATGGTCCAGATACGCAGTATTTT
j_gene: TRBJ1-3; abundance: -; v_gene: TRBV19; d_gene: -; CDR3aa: CASSQYGVMDSGNTIYF; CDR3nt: TGTGCCAGTAGTCAATACGGGGTAATGGACAGCGGAAACACCATATATTTT